These 20 T cell receptor beta chains originate from one sample sequenced in a study of blood T cells in healthy people across ages. Primed by a sample-barcoded 5' primer and a J-beta primer mix, a second PCR proceeded for about 6 to 11 cycles. MiXCR, run by TCRdb on the 5' RACE reads, gives a single entry per CDR3 protein. The sample carries 750,000 to 850,000 distinct CDR3 sequences, roughly 25% recorded once. This sample was shared with a second study, whose subject was T cells of mothers and their children.

Sequencing was carried out using blood. The receptors stem from a boy between 10 and 17 years old in good health.

The CDR3 loop reads CASSWGQGAGETQYF. The DNA of the CDR3 is TGTGCCAGCAGTTGGGGACAGGGGGCAGGAGAGACCCAGTACTTC. The chain uses TRBV12-3 or TRBV12-4 and TRBJ2-5, with TRBD1 matching 12 bases. V trimming: 4 bases; J trimming: 4 bases; junction bases outside the gene matches: 4. The CDR3 length is 15 residues.

This clonotype was detected only a few times. V and J are TRBV12-3 or TRBV12-4 and TRBJ2-3; TRBD1 or TRBD2 may be the D gene (5 bases each). The CDR3 runs 15 residues. V lost 6 bases to trimming and J lost 4 bases, with 17 bases between them. This CDR3 is CASSLGLAPADTQYF. For the CDR3, the DNA is TGTGCCAGCAGCCTGGGGCTAGCTCCCGCAGATACGCAGTATTTT.

This chain connects TRBV5-1 to TRBJ1-2; 7 bases fit TRBD1. The CDR3 totals 14 residues. Germline trimming cut 5 bases from V and 8 bases from J; bases unmatched to any gene: 12. Germline lookup yields CDR1 SGHRS and CDR2 YFSETQ. The CDR3 reads CASRSGTEPWGYTF. CDR3 in DNA: TGCGCCAGCAGATCCGGGACAGAGCCTTGGGGCTACACCTTC. The complete variable domain, with remaining parts taken from reference TRBV5-1 and TRBJ1-2, reads KAGVTQTPRYLIKTRGQQVTLSCSPISGHRSVSWYQQTPGQGLQFLFEYFSETQRNKGNFPGRFSGRQFSNSRSEMNVSTLELGDSALYLCASRSGTEPWGYTFGSGTRLTVV.

This clonotype occurred a few times. V is TRBV7-2 and J is TRBJ2-7; weak D call: TRBD2 (5 bases). This CDR3 contains 14 residues. The V and J ends lost 1 base and 7 bases respectively, with 14 bases between them. CDR1 is SGHTA and CDR2 is FQGNSA in the germline V gene. The CDR3 DNA reads as TGTGCCAGCAGCTTAGTTTCCGGGATGAGTGAGCAGTACTTC. It is translated as CASSLVSGMSEQYF.

This clonotype has only a few counts. V usage is TRBV2 and J usage is TRBJ2-1, with 9 nucleotides matching TRBD2. The germline gives CDR1 SNHLY, CDR2 FYNNEI. Unmatched junction bases numbered 9, after V lost 8 bases and J lost 10 bases. The CDR3 is 13 amino acids. CDR3 in DNA: TGTGCCAGCGTAGGCGGGAGGGCACAGGAGCAGTTCTTC. Translation gives CASVGGRAQEQFF.

The chain recombines TRBV6-5 with TRBJ1-4; 10 bases fit TRBD1. Per germline, CDR1 MNHEY and CDR2 SVGAGI. The V segment lost 0 bases and the J segment 12 bases; nucleotides outside the gene matches: 7. The CDR3 length is 15 residues. The CDR3 DNA reads TGTGCCAGCAGTTACTCGACAGGGGGCCCCTCGGAACTGTTTTTT. Its translation: CASSYSTGGPSELFF.

On this clonotype: An end of the junction does not agree with germline; a read error may underlie this. The chain employs TRBV9 and TRBJ2-1; weak D call: TRBD2 (6 bases). From germline, CDR1 is SGDLS and CDR2 YYNGEE. This CDR3 is 11 amino acids long. The CDR3 DNA sequence: TGTGTCAGCAGTGGGGGGTTTAAGCAGTTCTTC. Residues: CVSSGGFKQFF.

This clonotype showed up just a few times. The rearrangement joins TRBV5-1 to TRBJ2-2, with no clear D. The CDR3 has 15 amino acids. The germline V gene encodes CDR1 SGHRS and CDR2 YFSETQ. Between the trimmed V and J ends, which lost 4 bases and 7 bases, there was a span of 17 bases. This chain's CDR3 is CASSGAGRPYGELFF. In nucleotides, the CDR3 is TGCGCCAGCAGCGGCGCCGGCAGGCCCTACGGGGAGCTGTTTTTT.

Comment on this clonotype: A read error may produce the germline difference seen at one junction end. In DNA, the CDR3 is TGTGCCGGCAGCTTAGGGACGGGACAGATACAAGAGACCCAGTACTTC. It specifies CAGSLGTGQIQETQYF. The chain is built from TRBV7-9 and TRBJ2-5, with 7 nucleotides matching TRBD1. Germline V gives CDR1 SEHNR, CDR2 FQNEAQ (reference sequence). The CDR3 consists of 16 residues.

This clonotype was seen more than once but under ten times. The chain carries TRBV20-1 and TRBJ1-1; no definite D call. The CDR3 sequence is 13 residues long. Trimming took 0 bases from V and 2 from J, leaving 7 bases between them. Germline CDR1 DFQATT, CDR2 SNEGSKA (reference sequence). The CDR3 here is CSARERRNTEAFF. The CDR3 nucleotides are TGCAGTGCTAGAGAACGTAGAAACACTGAAGCTTTCTTT.

The V and J genes are TRBV4-3 and TRBJ2-3; D is possibly TRBD1 or TRBD2 (5 bases each). Looked up from germline, CDR1 is LGHNA and CDR2 is YSLEER. The CDR3 is made up of 16 amino acids. The ends were cut back, 0 bases at V and 2 bases at J, with 12 bases in the middle. DNA of the CDR3: TGCGCCAGCAGCCAAGATTTAGTGGGGGACACAGATACGCAGTATTTT. The encoded protein is CASSQDLVGDTDTQYF.

This clonotype has a count of ten or more. At one end, the junction sequence differs from germline, possibly due to a read error. The rearrangement links TRBV6-2 or TRBV6-3 to TRBJ2-5, with TRBD2 matching 8 bases. The CDR3 is 13 residues long. In germline, CDR1 is MNHEY, CDR2 SVGEGT. The CDR3 loop reads CASIYYPGLEANF. The DNA of the CDR3 is TGTGCCAGCATATACTATCCGGGACTAGAAGCCAACTTC.

The gene calls are TRBV6-2 or TRBV6-3 and TRBJ1-3, with D uncertain. Trimming took off 7 bases at V and 0 bases at J, with 13 bases between the two ends. The CDR3 has 15 amino acids. Germline V gene sequence: CDR1 MNHEY, CDR2 SVGEGT. The CDR3 DNA is TGTGCCAGCATTCTCGACGGGAGCTCTGGAAACACCATATATTTT. Its translation is CASILDGSSGNTIYF.

The chain is built from TRBV20-1 and TRBJ2-7, with 9 positions matching TRBD2. CDR3 size: 17 residues. V shed 0 bases and J 4 bases; nucleotides not matched to a gene: 13. CDR1 is DFQATT and CDR2 is SNEGSKA in the germline V gene (reference sequence). The CDR3 protein is CSARDGSILAGRYEQYF. CDR3 DNA sequence: TGCAGTGCTAGAGATGGGTCGATCCTAGCGGGGCGATACGAGCAGTACTTC.

CDR3 in DNA: TGTGCCAGCAGCAAATTTTTAATGCGGTTGGGAGTTCAAGAGACCCAGTACTTC. It codes for CASSKFLMRLGVQETQYF. V gene TRBV21-1 combines with J gene TRBJ2-5; TRBD2, the table's D call, lacks a check against the DNA. TRBV21-1 is classified as a pseudogene. There are 18 residues in the CDR3.

The V call is TRBV2, the J call TRBJ2-1; the D gene could be TRBD1 or TRBD2 (6 bases each). The V and J ends lost 4 bases and 4 bases respectively, with 14 bases between them. In germline, CDR1 is SNHLY, CDR2 FYNNEI. The length of the CDR3 is 15 residues. The CDR3 DNA sequence: TGTGCCAGCAGTGGAGGGGGGTCGGATTACAATGAGCAGTTCTTC. Protein product: CASSGGGSDYNEQFF.

The rearrangement links TRBV7-9 to TRBJ1-1; D is ambiguous. V was trimmed by 5 bases and J by 1 base, leaving 8 bases between them. Germline V lookup: CDR1 SEHNR, CDR2 FQNEAQ (reference sequence). CDR3 length equals 13 residues. In nucleotides, the CDR3 is TGTGCCAGCAGCGCATCCCCGAACACTGAAGCTTTCTTT. It is translated as CASSASPNTEAFF.

The CDR3 here is CASSYSGVAGQKNSYEQYF. The CDR3 nucleotides are TGTGCCAGCAGTTACTCAGGAGTGGCGGGACAGAAGAATTCCTACGAGCAGTACTTC. The chain combines TRBV6-5 with TRBJ2-7; D perhaps matches TRBD1 (7 bases). Trimming shortened V by 0 bases and J by 1 base, and 22 bases separated the two germline ends. The germline V gene has CDR1 MNHEY and CDR2 SVGAGI. The CDR3 is made up of 19 amino acids.

The rearrangement links TRBV7-3 to TRBJ2-1; a weak D match, TRBD2 (5 bases). CDR3 length: 15 residues. The V gene lost 5 bases and the J gene lost 0 bases, with 11 bases spanning the gap. CDR1 is SGHTA and CDR2 is FQGTGA in the germline V gene. The CDR3 protein is CASSHGLGSYNEQFF. CDR3 nucleotides: TGTGCCAGCAGCCATGGACTCGGCTCCTACAATGAGCAGTTCTTC.

This chain joins TRBV18 and TRBJ2-5, with D possibly matching TRBD1 (6 bases). The germline CDR1 and CDR2 sequences are KGHSH and LQKENI. V shed 5 bases and J shed 2 bases, with 12 bases lying between them. The length of the CDR3 is 14 residues. The CDR3 loop reads CASSYGQRQETQYF. In DNA form, the CDR3 reads TGTGCCAGCTCATACGGACAGCGTCAAGAGACCCAGTACTTC.